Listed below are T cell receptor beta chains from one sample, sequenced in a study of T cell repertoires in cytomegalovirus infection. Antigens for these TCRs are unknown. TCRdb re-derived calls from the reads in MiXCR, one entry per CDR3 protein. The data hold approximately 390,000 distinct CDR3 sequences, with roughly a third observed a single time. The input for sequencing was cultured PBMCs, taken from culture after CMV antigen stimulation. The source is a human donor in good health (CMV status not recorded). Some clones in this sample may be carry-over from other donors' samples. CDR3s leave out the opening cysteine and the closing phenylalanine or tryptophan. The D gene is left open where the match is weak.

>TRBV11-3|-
ASRTRGLELTGELF
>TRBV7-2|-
ASSSRAAGDTQY
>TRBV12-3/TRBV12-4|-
ASSSRKTAKNIQY
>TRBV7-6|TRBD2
ASSLERDGAYEQY
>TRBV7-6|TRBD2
ASTLLTGTSESTDTQY
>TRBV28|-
ASSGWEGDQETQY
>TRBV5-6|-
ASSLSPFVDLTSNYGYT
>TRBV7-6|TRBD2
ASSTRTSGRRETQY
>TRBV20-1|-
SATTGSSYNEQF
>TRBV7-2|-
ASSLDSRSNQPQH
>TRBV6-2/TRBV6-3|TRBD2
ASSYSTSGAYNEQF
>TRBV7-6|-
ASSLSGGETGGYT
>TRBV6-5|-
ASLYGGELF
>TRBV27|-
ASSPRQDLNEKLF
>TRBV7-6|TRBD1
ASSLAQGVRTEAF
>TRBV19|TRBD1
ASSMARQGGKHQPQH
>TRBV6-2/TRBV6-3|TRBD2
ASSYGGTSDYEQY
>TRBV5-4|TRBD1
ASSLGVGQTSDYGYT
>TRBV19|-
ASSMAVGYTGELF
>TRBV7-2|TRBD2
ASSLKALMAGEISPKYNEQF
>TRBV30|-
AWSSYSGNTIY
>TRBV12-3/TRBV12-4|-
ASSLWGINEQF
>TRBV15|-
ATKGALNTGELF
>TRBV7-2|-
ASSSRGGETQY
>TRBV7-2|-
ASSLAQTTNYGYT
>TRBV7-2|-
ASSFNLNTEAF
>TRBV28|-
ASSPRLQRRGITGELF
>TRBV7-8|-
ASSAGIPNQPQH
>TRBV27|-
ASRIQGPQGEQY
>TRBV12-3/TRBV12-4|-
ASTTGKSGNTIY
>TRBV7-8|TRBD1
ASSPGQGQMNEQF
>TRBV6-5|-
ASSYGPGQETQY
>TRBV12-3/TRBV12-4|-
ASSLAGESNYGYT
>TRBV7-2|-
ASSLEWLAYNEQF
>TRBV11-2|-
ASSLDRGEAF
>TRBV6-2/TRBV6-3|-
ASSYGTRLNNEQF
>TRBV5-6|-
ASSRVGVNNEQF
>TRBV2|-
ASPLKGLSREQY
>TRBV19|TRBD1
ASQDPGQVEKLF
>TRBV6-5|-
ASSYSVAPAYEQY
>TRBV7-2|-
ASSLASGSQYGDTQY
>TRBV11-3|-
ASSLSGTGELF
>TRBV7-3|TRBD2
ASSLSSRGGETQY
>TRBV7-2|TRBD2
ASSSELAGVTGELF
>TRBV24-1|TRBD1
ATSDSQTGRYNEQF
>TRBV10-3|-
AISEAPRVGAKNIQY
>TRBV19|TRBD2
ASSIEFHGTSLYNEQF
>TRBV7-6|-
ASGMGNEQF
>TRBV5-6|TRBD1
ASSPKGQRYGYT
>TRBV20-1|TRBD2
SAATSGTITYNEQF
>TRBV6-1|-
ASSERSGRGFSNQPQH
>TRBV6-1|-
ASSEGPLEGGQF
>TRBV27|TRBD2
ASSLTSGRTTDTQY
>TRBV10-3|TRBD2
AISMGLEAIQY
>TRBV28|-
ASSGQLRRETQY